A single sample gave rise to the 3 T cell receptor beta chains below, sequenced in a study of blood T cell repertoires in COVID-19. The assay was immunoSEQ multiplex PCR, and TCRdb's table has in-frame clones only and misses some. The table shows under 45,000 clones, with about 87% occurring only once. Sequences were obtained from peripheral blood. Receptor source: a man older than 75 with active COVID-19.

The J gene is TRBJ1-4, the V gene TRBV6-5; D uncertain. V shed 2 bases and J shed 5 bases, with 12 bases lying between them. Germline lookup yields CDR1 MNHEY and CDR2 SVGAGI. The length of the CDR3 is 15 residues. The CDR3 sequence is CASSYGKGGNEKLFF. CDR3 DNA sequence: TGTGCCAGCAGTTACGGAAAGGGAGGGAATGAAAAACTGTTTTTT.

The J gene is TRBJ2-3, the V gene TRBV28; 10 bases map to TRBD2. Germline values: CDR1 MDHEN, CDR2 SYDVKM. The trim removed 6 bases at V and 4 bases at J, leaving 10 bases unmatched. The CDR3 spans 16 residues. The CDR3 reads CASRGASGREADTQYF. For the CDR3, the DNA is TGTGCCAGCAGGGGCGCTAGCGGGAGAGAGGCAGATACGCAGTATTTT.

The V and J genes are TRBV18 and TRBJ2-5; no firm D call. Between the trimmed V and J ends, which lost 4 bases and 1 base, there was a span of 10 bases. Germline-derived CDR1 and CDR2 are KGHSH and LQKENI. This CDR3 spans 14 amino acids. The CDR3 sequence is CASSRVGPQETQYF. CDR3 bases: TGTGCCAGCTCACGGGTGGGCCCCCAAGAGACCCAGTACTTC.